Below are 25 T cell receptor beta chains sequenced from a single sample in a study of T cells in severe cutaneous drug reactions. Carbamazepine had induced Stevens-Johnson syndrome or toxic epidermal necrolysis in the sequenced donors. Libraries were made by iRepertoire multiplex PCR with TCR subtype-specific primers for bulk and single-cell sequencing. For each CDR3 protein, TCRdb gives one entry from its re-call of the multiplex PCR reads, without DNA. In all, the sample yields over a thousand distinct CDR3 sequences. Sequenced: PBMCs. The receptor source for this set is a human donor with Stevens-Johnson syndrome, a severe cutaneous drug reaction.

Its frequency marks this clonotype as medium-sized. The genes are TRBV7-8 and TRBJ1-1; TCRdb returns TRBD1, unconfirmable since there is no DNA. The CDR3 is 13 amino acids. Germline V gene sequence: CDR1 SGHVS, CDR2 FQNEAQ. The CDR3 region is CASSLRGDTEAFF.

The genes are TRBV5-1 and TRBJ2-7; TCRdb calls TRBD1, which cannot be checked without DNA. This CDR3 region has 14 residues. CDR1 and CDR2 from the germline V gene are SGHRS and YFSETQ. The CDR3 reads CASSLRTAPYEQYF.

This clonotype counts as medium-sized by frequency. The rearrangement joins TRBV28 to TRBJ2-1; the D call from TCRdb, TRBD1, cannot be confirmed without DNA. Looked up from germline, CDR1 is MDHEN and CDR2 is SYDVKM. This CDR3 has 16 amino acids. The CDR3 loop reads CASSLSAGGGYNEQFF.

This clonotype is called medium-sized based on its frequency. V gene TRBV10-3 combines with J gene TRBJ1-1; the TRBD1 assignment by TCRdb is unverifiable without DNA. The CDR3 is 17 amino acids. The germline V gene has CDR1 ENHRY and CDR2 SYGVKD. The CDR3 loop reads CATSHGSYRASPTEAFF.

This clonotype is deemed medium-sized (0.01 to 0.1%) by its frequency. The chain carries TRBV6-1 and TRBJ2-7; TCRdb's assignment of TRBD1 cannot be checked, as there is no DNA. Per germline, CDR1 MNHNS and CDR2 SASEGT. The CDR3 sequence is 14 residues long. The CDR3: CASRHGQGYYEQYF.

Considering frequency, this clonotype is medium-sized. This chain uses TRBV6-2 or TRBV6-3 with TRBJ2-1; TCRdb indicates TRBD1, and absent DNA this call remains unverified. The CDR3 totals 16 residues. Looked up from germline, CDR1 is MNHEY and CDR2 is SVGEGT. The CDR3 loop reads CASSYGGTSSYNEQFF.

This clonotype is identified as large from frequency. This chain joins TRBV28 and TRBJ1-3; the D call of TRBD1 rests on TCRdb alone, since no DNA is present to check it. The CDR3 is made up of 14 amino acids. Germline CDR1 and CDR2: MDHEN and SYDVKM. The CDR3 region is CASSELTAGNTIYF.

This clonotype is large by frequency. The chain carries TRBV28 and TRBJ2-1; TCRdb gives TRBD1 as the D gene, but with no DNA this cannot be confirmed. This CDR3 is built from 16 residues. CDR1 is MDHEN and CDR2 is SYDVKM in the germline V gene. Here the CDR3 reads CASSLPAEPPYNEQFF. The variable domain in full, with the rest retrieved from reference TRBV28 and TRBJ2-1, is DVKVTQSSRYLVKRTGEKVFLECVQDMDHENMFWYRQDPGLGLRLIYFSYDVKMKEKGDIPEGYSVSREKKERFSLILESASTNQTSMYLCASSLPAEPPYNEQFFGPGTRLTVL.

This clonotype is identified as medium-sized from frequency. J is TRBJ2-1 and V is TRBV12-3 or TRBV12-4; TCRdb returns TRBD2, unconfirmable since there is no DNA. The CDR3 is 12 residues long. CDR3 region: CATLAGGNEQFF.

Its frequency marks this clonotype as medium-sized (0.01 to 0.1%). V gene TRBV2 combines with J gene TRBJ2-5. The CDR3 extends over 13 amino acids. Per germline, CDR1 SNHLY and CDR2 FYNNEI. The CDR3 here is CASSDSELETQYF.

J is TRBJ2-5 and V is TRBV5-6; TCRdb picks TRBD2, but there is no DNA to check that call. The CDR3 runs 13 residues. Germline values: CDR1 SGHDT, CDR2 YYEEEE. CDR3 loop: CASSPEGSETQYF.

The V call is TRBV20-1, the J call TRBJ2-1. This CDR3 region has 16 residues. Germline CDR1 DFQATT, CDR2 SNEGSKA (reference sequence). The CDR3 loop is CSAKVYGFKSYNEQFF.

This clonotype shows up as medium-sized by frequency. This rearrangement joins TRBV2 to TRBJ1-2; the D gene TCRdb calls, TRBD1, cannot be checked with no DNA. The germline V gene encodes CDR1 SNHLY and CDR2 FYNNEI. CDR3 size: 11 residues. CDR3 residues: CANRDTYGYTF.

This clonotype is medium-sized by frequency. The chain has TRBV2 and TRBJ2-1; as DNA is missing, the TRBD2 call by TCRdb cannot be tested. This CDR3 is built from 15 residues. CDR1 is SNHLY, CDR2 FYNNEI, per germline. CDR3 loop: CASNPGGSKWSEQFF.

According to its frequency, this clonotype is medium-sized. The V and J genes are TRBV7-9 and TRBJ2-3; TCRdb selects TRBD1, and the lack of DNA leaves this call unchecked. The CDR3 consists of 17 residues. Germline lookup yields CDR1 SEHNR and CDR2 FQNEAQ (reference sequence). The CDR3 loop is CASSPRVGQNYTDTQYF.

Measured by frequency, this clonotype is medium-sized. The chain is built from TRBV12-3 or TRBV12-4 and TRBJ2-7. This CDR3 contains 13 residues. The CDR3 region is CASSLAPYAEQYF.

This clonotype is identified as medium-sized from frequency. This CDR3 reads CASSISVDTQYF. The V and J genes are TRBV19 and TRBJ2-3. CDR3 length: 12 amino acids. Germline assignment: CDR1 LNHDA and CDR2 SQIVND (reference sequence).

This clonotype is classed as large by frequency. CDR3 protein: CASSPNPGPKGEQYF. This chain uses TRBV28 with TRBJ2-7; without DNA, the TCRdb call of TRBD1 cannot be checked. Germline CDR1 reads MDHEN; CDR2 reads SYDVKM. This CDR3 is 15 amino acids long. The full variable domain, completed using reference TRBV28 and TRBJ2-7, is DVKVTQSSRYLVKRTGEKVFLECVQDMDHENMFWYRQDPGLGLRLIYFSYDVKMKEKGDIPEGYSVSREKKERFSLILESASTNQTSMYLCASSPNPGPKGEQYFGPGTRLTVT.

This clonotype shows up as medium-sized by frequency. The V and J genes are TRBV11-2 and TRBJ1-1; TCRdb's assignment of TRBD1 cannot be checked, as there is no DNA. The CDR3 covers 15 residues. From germline, CDR1 is SGHAT and CDR2 FQNNGV. CDR3: CASSFAGQTNTEAFF.

By frequency, this clonotype registers medium-sized (0.01 to 0.1%). CDR3 amino acids: CASSPTYEAPEAFF. The chain combines TRBV3-1 with TRBJ1-1. CDR3 length equals 14 residues. Germline CDR1 is LGHDT and CDR2 is YNNKEL (reference sequence).

By frequency, this clonotype is large. The chain joins TRBV6-6 to TRBJ1-5; no DNA is available, so the TRBD1 call from TCRdb remains unchecked. CDR1 and CDR2 from the germline V gene are MNHNY and SVGAGI (reference sequence). The CDR3 has 15 amino acids. The chain's CDR3 is CASSYLTGINQPQHF.

The chain is built from TRBV5-4 and TRBJ2-1; TCRdb proposes TRBD1, but this gene call is untestable without DNA. CDR1 and CDR2 (germline): SGHNT, YYREEE (reference sequence). CDR3 length: 17 amino acids. The CDR3 protein is CASSLGHSTPSADEQFF.

Considering frequency, this clonotype is medium-sized. The V and J genes are TRBV7-8 and TRBJ1-1. The CDR3 is made up of 13 amino acids. Per germline, CDR1 SGHVS and CDR2 FQNEAQ. CDR3 loop: CASSLEVNTEAFF.

According to its frequency, this clonotype is medium-sized. The chain couples TRBV7-8 to TRBJ1-2. In germline, CDR1 is SGHVS, CDR2 FQNEAQ. This CDR3 is 16 amino acids long. The CDR3 sequence: CASSLAIGYSNYGYTF.

This clonotype shows up as medium-sized by frequency. The genes are TRBV5-6 and TRBJ2-3. The CDR3 sequence is 13 residues long. In germline, CDR1 is SGHDT, CDR2 YYEEEE. The CDR3 is CASSLVAADTQYF.